Below are 5 T cell receptor beta chains sequenced from a single sample in a study of blood T cell repertoires in COVID-19. Data came from immunoSEQ multiplex PCR; TCRdb stores just in-frame clones and leaves some out. The table lists 98,000 or so clones, roughly nine tenths of them singletons, with roughly 5.6% in the top ten. The sequenced sample consisted of peripheral blood. The source of these receptors is a human donor in a cohort sampled during active COVID-19.

The chain is built from TRBV7-9 and TRBJ1-1, with D perhaps TRBD1 (6 bases). The V and J ends lost 7 bases and 0 bases respectively, with 12 bases between them. Germline CDR1 is SEHNR and CDR2 is FQNEAQ (reference sequence). There are 14 residues in the CDR3. This CDR3 reads CASNLQGLNTEAFF. The CDR3 nucleotides read TGTGCCAGCAATCTACAGGGACTGAACACTGAAGCTTTCTTT.

This chain links TRBV7-9 with TRBJ1-4, with a weak D call TRBD1 (6 bases). CDR1 and CDR2 from the germline V gene are SEHNR and FQNEAQ (reference sequence). The CDR3 contains 16 residues. The V gene lost 4 bases and the J gene lost 7 bases, with 19 bases spanning the gap. CDR3 residues: CASSSSQGLAGEKLFF. In DNA, the CDR3 is TGTGCCAGCAGCTCATCGCAGGGGTTAGCCGGTGAAAAACTGTTTTTT.

V is TRBV2 and J is TRBJ1-5; TRBD1 agrees at 7 bases. From germline, CDR1 is SNHLY and CDR2 FYNNEI. The junction had 10 bases not matched to a gene; V was cut back by 7 bases and J by 4 bases. This CDR3 has 15 amino acids. CDR3 coding DNA: TGTGCCAGCACCCAGATGGGACAGTCAAATCAGCCCCAGCATTTT. Its translation: CASTQMGQSNQPQHF.

The gene calls are TRBV7-2 and TRBJ1-2; D is undetermined. Trimming removed 1 base at V and 4 bases at J, with 16 bases between. Germline V gives CDR1 SGHTA, CDR2 FQGNSA. The CDR3 extends over 16 amino acids. The CDR3 protein is CASSLVLASEGYGYTF. The CDR3 nucleotides read TGTGCCAGCAGCTTAGTTTTGGCTTCTGAGGGCTATGGCTACACCTTC.

CDR3 residues: CASSQDQGNYGYTF. Written as DNA, the CDR3 is TGTGCCAGCAGCCAAGATCAGGGGAACTATGGCTACACCTTC. This chain uses TRBV4-2 with TRBJ1-2; possible D gene TRBD1, 6 bases. V shed 0 bases and J shed 2 bases, with 7 bases lying between them. The CDR3 loop spans 14 amino acids. Germline lookup yields CDR1 LGHNA and CDR2 YNFKEQ.